This TCR beta chain was observed in a study of T cell repertoires in cytomegalovirus infection. The wider study: CMV infection plus the matching HLA type was flagged by public TCR beta signatures. Overall study findings and caveats: The study found HLA-C-restricted CMV-specific TCR beta clonotypes dominating the ex vivo response. Carriers of CMV plus the relevant HLA were identified by cumulative public TCR beta family frequency.

Germline V gene data show CDR1 as LNHDA and CDR2 as SQIVND (reference sequence). The ends lost 7 bases at V and 4 bases at J; junction bases unmatched: 9. This CDR3 region has 15 residues. TCRdb redid the calling of the reads with MiXCR, one entry per CDR3 protein. The sample holds some 270,000 distinct CDR3 sequences, over 15% seen once. As regards this clonotype: No antigen is known for it.

This chain uses TRBV19 with TRBJ2-1, with TRBD2 matching over 8 bases. The sequenced material came from CD8+ T cells from PBMCs. This clonotype was sampled from a human donor in good health (CMV status not recorded). Some clones in this sample may be carry-over from other donors' samples. DNA of the CDR3: TGTGCCAGTATCGATAGCGGGGAAGGTTACAATGAGCAGTTCTTC. Translating gives CASIDSGEGYNEQFF. Drawing the rest from reference TRBV19 and TRBJ2-1, the complete variable domain is DGGITQSPKYLFRKEGQNVTLSCEQNLNHDAMYWYRQDPGQGLRLIYYSQIVNDFQKGDIAEGYSVSREKKESFPLTVTSAQKNPTAFYLCASIDSGEGYNEQFFGPGTRLTVL.